The next 25 T cell receptor beta chains were all read from a single sample in a study of Ad26.COV2.S vaccination and SARS-CoV-2 variants. Treatment here: about 20 received Ad26.COV2.S at low or high dose, single or two shots; several received placebo; per-sample allocation not given. Samples came from day 63 after the first vaccine or placebo injection. Method: immunoSEQ multiplex PCR; TCRdb's copy keeps in-frame clones and lacks some. The data contain around 450,000 clones, roughly 88% of them seen just once; the ten biggest clones take up about 4%. Sample: peripheral blood, taken in a trial of Ad26.COV2.S vaccine versus placebo. The receptors stem from a person between 18 and 65 years old who received the Ad26.COV2.S COVID-19 vaccine or a placebo.

The genes are TRBV5-1 and TRBJ1-5; D is ambiguous. This CDR3 has 14 amino acids. Germline lookup yields CDR1 SGHRS and CDR2 YFSETQ. V gave up 3 bases and J gave up 4 bases, with 11 bases separating them. In DNA, the CDR3 is TGCGCCAGCAGCTCGACCGCCAAAAATCAGCCCCAGCATTTT. Protein sequence: CASSSTAKNQPQHF. Variable domain in full (rest from reference TRBV5-1 and TRBJ1-5): KAGVTQTPRYLIKTRGQQVTLSCSPISGHRSVSWYQQTPGQGLQFLFEYFSETQRNKGNFPGRFSGRQFSNSRSEMNVSTLELGDSALYLCASSSTAKNQPQHFGDGTRLSIL.

This chain links TRBV18 with TRBJ2-1; TRBD2 matches at 8 bases. V shed 6 bases and J 8 bases; nucleotides not matched to a gene: 15. The CDR3 consists of 16 residues. Germline values: CDR1 KGHSH, CDR2 LQKENI. The CDR3 region is CASSPEGSGGVDEQFF. CDR3 sequence (DNA): TGTGCCAGCTCCCCAGAAGGGAGCGGGGGTGTCGATGAGCAGTTCTTC. Based on the CDR3 plus reference TRBV18 and TRBJ2-1, the full variable domain is NAGVMQNPRHLVRRRGQEARLRCSPMKGHSHVYWYRQLPEEGLKFMVYLQKENIIDESGMPKERFSAEFPKEGPSILRIQQVVRGDSAAYFCASSPEGSGGVDEQFFGPGTRLTVL.

This clone was seen a handful of times. The CDR3 sequence is CASSLGPREKLFF. The CDR3 nucleotides are TGTGCCAGCAGCTTAGGGCCACGAGAAAAACTGTTTTTT. The V and J genes are TRBV7-3 and TRBJ1-4; D remains unclear. This CDR3 spans 13 amino acids. Germline lookup yields CDR1 SGHTA and CDR2 FQGTGA. The V and J ends lost 2 bases and 8 bases respectively, with 9 bases between them.

V usage is TRBV27 and J usage is TRBJ1-2; D gene unclear. Germline CDR1 is MNHEY and CDR2 is SMNVEV (reference sequence). Trimming took off 6 bases at V and 0 bases at J, with 5 bases between the two ends. The CDR3 has 12 residues. This CDR3 reads CASRTANYGYTF. CDR3 nucleotide sequence: TGTGCCAGCAGAACAGCTAACTATGGCTACACCTTC.

This clone has a handful of counts. The CDR3 DNA follows: TGTGCCAGCAGGTCCTTGCGGACAGGGACAGATACGCAGTATTTT. Amino acid sequence: CASRSLRTGTDTQYF. This chain joins TRBV6-5 and TRBJ2-3; 8 bases are a match to TRBD1. The CDR3 is made up of 15 amino acids. Per germline, CDR1 MNHEY and CDR2 SVGAGI. V lost 6 bases and J lost 3; bases outside the gene matches: 8.

V is TRBV24-1 and J is TRBJ2-1, with D possibly being TRBD1 (6 bases). The V gene's germline CDR1 is KGHDR and CDR2 SFDVKD. The V end was cut by 4 bases, the J end by 9 bases, with 15 bases between. The CDR3 is made up of 14 amino acids. CDR3 loop: CATSEAQGRAEQFF. CDR3 DNA: TGTGCCACCAGTGAGGCACAGGGACGCGCTGAGCAGTTCTTC.

V is TRBV4-1 and J is TRBJ2-1; 11 positions match TRBD1. Per germline, CDR1 MGHRA and CDR2 YSYEKL. V was pared by 1 base and J by 3 bases, with 2 bases of the junction left unmatched. There are 16 residues in the CDR3. CDR3 sequence reads: CASSQVGTGGYNEQFF. As DNA, the CDR3 is TGCGCCAGCAGCCAAGTCGGGACAGGGGGCTACAATGAGCAGTTCTTC.

This rearrangement joins TRBV7-9 to TRBJ1-5, with D tentatively TRBD1 (6 bases). Germline loops: CDR1 SEHNR, CDR2 FQNEAQ (reference sequence). V dropped 9 bases and J dropped 3 bases, with 18 bases sitting between them. This CDR3 region has 15 residues. CDR3 DNA: TGTGCCAGTGGGGGCGGACAGAACGACAATCAGCCCCAGCATTTT. It is translated as CASGGGQNDNQPQHF.

This clone showed up just a few times. The CDR3 spells CASSPGLGYWEQYF. CDR3 DNA sequence: TGTGCCAGCAGCCCGGGACTCGGCTACTGGGAGCAGTACTTC. The rearrangement uses TRBV27 and TRBJ2-7, with D tentatively TRBD2 (6 bases). The CDR3 runs 14 residues. Germline assignment: CDR1 MNHEY and CDR2 SMNVEV (reference sequence). V shed 6 bases and J shed 7 bases, with 19 bases lying between them.

The gene calls are TRBV21-1 and TRBJ1-2; the table assigns TRBD1, which was not confirmed against the DNA. TRBV21-1 is a recognized pseudogene. The CDR3 spans 16 residues. CDR3 protein: CASSKKGNKGAYGYTF. The CDR3, as DNA: TGTGCCAGCAGCAAAAAAGGCAACAAGGGGGCCTATGGCTACACCTTC.

This clone came up once. The chain has TRBV4-3 and TRBJ2-3, with 8 positions matching TRBD2. CDR3 size: 18 residues. Germline CDR1 is LGHNA and CDR2 is YSLEER. The V segment lost 3 bases and the J segment 1 base; nucleotides outside the gene matches: 12. In DNA, the CDR3 is TGCGCCAGCAGCCAGACCGGAGTAGCGGGGTCCGGCACAGATACGCAGTATTTT. This sequence encodes CASSQTGVAGSGTDTQYF.

This clone was observed a few times. The V and J genes are TRBV3-1 (or the pseudogene TRBV3-2) and TRBJ1-6; D is ambiguous. V was pared by 6 bases and J by 0 bases, with 12 bases between. Germline V lookup: CDR1 LGHDT, CDR2 YNNKEL (reference sequence). The CDR3 loop spans 16 amino acids. The CDR3: CASRRGPRSYNSPLHF. CDR3 nucleotides: TGTGCCAGCAGACGAGGACCTCGCTCCTATAATTCACCCCTCCACTTT.

The chain has TRBV19 and TRBJ2-7, with 8 bases identical to TRBD2. The CDR3 is made up of 16 amino acids. Germline V gene data show CDR1 as LNHDA and CDR2 as SQIVND (reference sequence). The ends lost 5 bases at V and 0 bases at J; junction bases unmatched: 9. The CDR3 protein is CASSSGGGTLSYEQYF. The CDR3 coding sequence is TGTGCCAGTAGTTCAGGCGGGGGGACCCTCTCCTACGAGCAGTACTTC.

The table lists this clone with a few counts. Other DNA variants within this sample encode the same CDR3. As DNA, the CDR3 is TGTGCCTGGAGTGGAGGGCCCTACAATGAGCAGTTCTTC. Its protein is CAWSGGPYNEQFF. The chain has TRBV30 and TRBJ2-1; possibly TRBD2 for D (5 bases). Germline V lookup: CDR1 GTSNPN, CDR2 SVGIG (reference sequence). This CDR3 is 13 amino acids long. V lost 1 base to trimming and J lost 2 bases, with 6 bases between them. The full variable domain, in which reference TRBV30 and TRBJ2-1 provide the parts outside the CDR3, is SQTIHQWPATLVQPVGSPLSLECTVEGTSNPNLYWYRQAAGRGLQLLFYSVGIGQISSEVPQNLSASRPQDRQFILSSKKLLLSDSGFYLCAWSGGPYNEQFFGPGTRLTVL.

A single count supports this clone. The rearrangement links TRBV7-2 to TRBJ2-7, with TRBD1 as a possible D gene (6 bases). V was pared by 3 bases and J by 3 bases, with 12 bases between. Germline V gene sequence: CDR1 SGHTA, CDR2 FQGNSA. The CDR3 contains 14 residues. CDR3 in DNA: TGTGCCAGCAGCTTTGGGACAAGCGTCTACGAGCAGTACTTC. This encodes CASSFGTSVYEQYF.

This chain links TRBV3-1 (or the pseudogene TRBV3-2) with TRBJ2-5; 10 positions agree with TRBD2. Per germline, CDR1 LGHDT and CDR2 YNNKEL (reference sequence). Trimming took 4 bases from V and 7 from J; bases not matched to a gene: 9. The CDR3 has 15 residues. The CDR3 spells CASSPSSGGAGTQYF. CDR3 bases: TGTGCCAGCAGCCCCTCCAGCGGGGGGGCGGGGACCCAGTACTTC.

This chain connects TRBV27 to TRBJ2-7, with 7 bases lining up with TRBD1. The CDR3 contains 14 residues. Germline-derived CDR1 and CDR2 are MNHEY and SMNVEV (reference sequence). V was clipped by 5 bases and J by 1 base; unmatched bases: 5. The CDR3, as DNA: TGTGCCAGCAGTCCTCGACAGGGATCCTACGAGCAGTACTTC. Amino acid sequence: CASSPRQGSYEQYF.

This chain connects TRBV27 to TRBJ1-6; 7 bases are shared with TRBD1. The V gene end was trimmed by 6 bases and the J gene end by 5 bases; junction bases not matched to a gene: 4. This CDR3 contains 14 residues. The germline gives CDR1 MNHEY, CDR2 SMNVEV (reference sequence). CDR3 loop: CASSWGQNNSPLHF. The CDR3 nucleotides are TGTGCCAGCAGCTGGGGACAGAATAATTCACCCCTCCACTTT.

The chain is built from TRBV19 and TRBJ1-5, with TRBD1 matching over 7 bases. This CDR3 spans 14 amino acids. Looked up from germline, CDR1 is LNHDA and CDR2 is SQIVND (reference sequence). The V and J ends lost 6 bases and 6 bases, in that order; junction bases with no gene match: 8. In nucleotides, the CDR3 is TGTGCCAGTAGCAACAGGGGAAGTGTTCAGCCCCAGCATTTT. This sequence encodes CASSNRGSVQPQHF. Variable domain in full (rest from reference TRBV19 and TRBJ1-5): DGGITQSPKYLFRKEGQNVTLSCEQNLNHDAMYWYRQDPGQGLRLIYYSQIVNDFQKGDIAEGYSVSREKKESFPLTVTSAQKNPTAFYLCASSNRGSVQPQHFGDGTRLSIL.

CDR3 protein: CSVAGDRVTRTEAFF. In nucleotides, the CDR3 is TGCAGCGTTGCAGGGGACAGGGTGACACGTACTGAAGCTTTCTTT. V usage is TRBV29-1 and J usage is TRBJ1-1, with 9 positions matching TRBD1. Unmatched junction bases numbered 11, after V lost 4 bases and J lost 5 bases. The germline gives CDR1 SQVTM, CDR2 ANQGSEA. CDR3 size: 15 residues.

This chain links TRBV27 with TRBJ2-7; D is undetermined. The ends were cut back, 6 bases at V and 4 bases at J, with 19 bases in the middle. The CDR3 runs to 15 residues. From germline, CDR1 is MNHEY and CDR2 SMNVEV (reference sequence). CDR3 loop: CASSSNPGHGYEQYF. CDR3 nucleotide sequence: TGTGCCAGCAGCTCCAACCCCGGGCATGGGTACGAGCAGTACTTC.

This clone was counted a single time. This chain connects TRBV6-1 to TRBJ2-2; D is perhaps TRBD2 (6 bases). Per germline, CDR1 MNHNS and CDR2 SASEGT. This CDR3 is 14 amino acids long. V lost 2 bases and J 7 bases, leaving 11 bases between the germline ends. The CDR3 protein is CASSELAVLGELFF. DNA for the CDR3: TGTGCCAGCAGTGAATTAGCGGTACTCGGGGAGCTGTTTTTT.

About this clone: The same CDR3 arises from other DNA sequences in this sample as well. V is TRBV29-1 and J is TRBJ1-2; D remains unclear. Germline CDR1 is SQVTM and CDR2 is ANQGSEA. The CDR3 has 12 amino acids. Trimming took off 3 bases at V and 2 bases at J, with 7 bases between the two ends. The CDR3 spells CSVDRQNYGYTF. In DNA form, the CDR3 reads TGCAGCGTTGACCGGCAGAACTATGGCTACACCTTC.

V usage is TRBV6-2 or TRBV6-3 and J usage is TRBJ1-1, with D maybe TRBD1 (5 bases). The germline V and J ends were trimmed by 1 base and 3 bases, with 12 bases remaining between them. CDR1 and CDR2 from the germline V gene are MNHEY and SVGEGT. The CDR3 consists of 15 residues. For the CDR3, the DNA is TGTGCCAGCAGTTACTATGTAGGGGAAGACACTGAAGCTTTCTTT. Its protein product is CASSYYVGEDTEAFF.

This chain links TRBV27 with TRBJ2-1; 9 nucleotides align to TRBD1. The length of the CDR3 is 17 residues. The germline CDR1 and CDR2 sequences are MNHEY and SMNVEV (reference sequence). Unmatched junction bases numbered 9, after V lost 5 bases and J lost 1 base. The CDR3, as DNA: TGTGCCAGCAGTGGGTATTCCGGGACAGGGTCCTACAATGAGCAGTTCTTC. This gives the protein CASSGYSGTGSYNEQFF.